Listed here are 21 T cell receptor beta chains from one sample, sequenced in a study of cytomegalovirus exposure and HLA in healthy donors. Amplification used 60 Vbeta primers and 13 Jbeta primers. TCRdb's copy holds only in-frame clones and misses some; the assay was immunoSEQ multiplex PCR. Of some 190,000 clones listed, 60% to 85% are singletons. The sequenced sample consisted of PBMCs. The receptors originated from a woman in her thirties or forties in good health and CMV-seronegative.

The rearrangement joins TRBV7-3 to TRBJ1-1; perhaps TRBD1 as D (6 bases). Germline CDR1 is SGHTA and CDR2 is FQGTGA. The CDR3 consists of 15 residues. V lost 0 bases, J lost 7 bases, and 15 bases lay in between. This CDR3 reads CASSLTGGEEIEAFF. Here the CDR3 DNA reads TGTGCCAGCAGCTTAACTGGGGGCGAAGAGATTGAAGCTTTCTTT.

The rearrangement uses TRBV5-1 and TRBJ2-1, with TRBD1 identical over 7 bases. The CDR3 runs to 18 residues. Germline CDR1 SGHRS, CDR2 YFSETQ. Trimming at V came to 0 bases and at J to 1 base, leaving 10 bases not matched to a gene. CDR3 amino acids: CASSLEWDSPRSYNEQFF. CDR3 bases: TGCGCCAGCAGCTTGGAGTGGGACAGCCCTCGATCCTACAATGAGCAGTTCTTC.

The chain has TRBV6-4 and TRBJ1-2; D is perhaps TRBD1 (6 bases). Germline V lookup: CDR1 MRHNA, CDR2 SNTAGT. This CDR3 spans 18 amino acids. V was pared by 2 bases and J by 4 bases, with 23 bases between. CDR3 amino acids: CASSDTGGTGKPLYGYTF. The CDR3 DNA is TGTGCCAGCAGTGACACGGGAGGAACAGGGAAACCACTCTATGGCTACACCTTC.

The chain is built from TRBV15 and TRBJ2-1, with 10 nucleotides matching TRBD2. Germline trimming cut 9 bases from V and 4 bases from J; bases unmatched to any gene: 9. Germline V lookup: CDR1 LNHNV, CDR2 YYDKDF (reference sequence). The CDR3 sequence is 15 residues long. CDR3 region: CATEASGSVYNEQFF. As DNA, the CDR3 is TGTGCCACGGAGGCTAGCGGGAGTGTGTACAATGAGCAGTTCTTC.

The V gene is TRBV7-6, the J gene TRBJ1-3; D remains ambiguous. This CDR3 has 15 residues. V was trimmed by 1 base and J by 1 base, leaving 8 bases between them. Germline V gene lookup returns CDR1 SGHVS and CDR2 FNYEAQ. The CDR3 sequence is CASSLVAASGNTIYF. The CDR3, as DNA: TGTGCCAGCAGCTTAGTGGCGGCGTCTGGAAACACCATATATTTT. Based on the CDR3 plus reference TRBV7-6 and TRBJ1-3, the full variable domain is GAGVSQSPRYKVTKRGQDVALRCDPISGHVSLYWYRQALGQGPEFLTYFNYEAQQDKSGLPNDRFSAERPEGSISTLTIQRTEQRDSAMYRCASSLVAASGNTIYFGEGSWLTVV.

This chain connects TRBV2 to TRBJ1-1; D might be TRBD1 (6 bases). V lost 4 bases, J lost 2 bases, and 11 bases lay in between. The CDR3 runs 14 residues. Germline assignment: CDR1 SNHLY and CDR2 FYNNEI. The CDR3 coding sequence is TGTGCCAGCAGTGGGGCAGGGGTTAACACTGAAGCTTTCTTT. This gives the protein CASSGAGVNTEAFF.

This clone appeared a single time. The CDR3 DNA is TGTGCCAGCATGCGGGGCACAGATACGCAGTATTTT. Residues: CASMRGTDTQYF. The rearrangement joins TRBV2 to TRBJ2-3; D may be TRBD2 (5 bases). This CDR3 is 12 amino acids long. Per germline, CDR1 SNHLY and CDR2 FYNNEI. The V end was cut by 7 bases, the J end by 1 base, with 6 bases between.

The table lists this clone with a count of one. The chain has TRBV30 and TRBJ2-1; 8 bases are a match to TRBD2. This CDR3 is 12 amino acids long. The V segment lost 8 bases and the J segment 7 bases; nucleotides outside the gene matches: 7. CDR1 GTSNPN and CDR2 SVGIG come from the germline V gene (reference sequence). CDR3 in DNA: TGTGCCCAAGCGGGAGCGGGGAATGAGCAGTTCTTC. Translating it yields CAQAGAGNEQFF. Variable domain in full (rest from reference TRBV30 and TRBJ2-1): SQTIHQWPATLVQPVGSPLSLECTVEGTSNPNLYWYRQAAGRGLQLLFYSVGIGQISSEVPQNLSASRPQDRQFILSSKKLLLSDSGFYLCAQAGAGNEQFFGPGTRLTVL.

V usage is TRBV9 and J usage is TRBJ1-1, with D hard to call. The germline gives CDR1 SGDLS, CDR2 YYNGEE. This CDR3 region has 14 residues. V was pared by 3 bases and J by 3 bases, with 12 bases between. The CDR3 here is CASSEGLEDTEAFF. The CDR3 coding sequence is TGTGCCAGCAGCGAAGGGTTGGAGGACACTGAAGCTTTCTTT.

The chain has TRBV6-1 and TRBJ1-1, with TRBD1 matching over 8 bases. V was pared by 0 bases and J by 7 bases, with 4 bases of the junction left unmatched. This CDR3 has 14 amino acids. Per germline, CDR1 MNHNS and CDR2 SASEGT. The CDR3 spells CASSEATGVVEAFF. In nucleotides, the CDR3 is TGTGCCAGCAGTGAAGCGACAGGGGTAGTTGAAGCTTTCTTT.

This chain uses TRBV19 with TRBJ2-2; 11 bases are a match to TRBD2. The CDR3 is 16 amino acids. From germline, CDR1 is LNHDA and CDR2 SQIVND (reference sequence). V shed 1 base and J 4 bases; nucleotides not matched to a gene: 2. CDR3 in DNA: TGTGCCAGTAGTATAGTAGCGGGAGGGTCCACCGGGGAGCTGTTTTTT. The encoded protein is CASSIVAGGSTGELFF.

CDR3 protein: CASSWGGLTYEQYF. The DNA of the CDR3 is TGTGCCAGCAGCTGGGGGGGCTTAACCTACGAGCAGTACTTC. This rearrangement joins TRBV7-2 to TRBJ2-7; D may be TRBD2 (7 bases). The germline V gene encodes CDR1 SGHTA and CDR2 FQGNSA. This CDR3 region has 14 residues. The V and J ends lost 4 bases and 2 bases respectively, with 12 bases between them.

CDR3 bases: TGTGCCAGCAGCCCCTTGGGACAGGGATCCAATGAGCAGTTCTTC. It specifies CASSPLGQGSNEQFF. This chain joins TRBV7-7 and TRBJ2-1; 9 bases fit TRBD1. With V trimmed by 5 bases and J by 6 bases, 8 bases remained unmatched. The germline V gene has CDR1 SSHAT and CDR2 FNYEAQ (reference sequence). CDR3 length equals 15 residues.

This chain joins TRBV27 and TRBJ1-1, with 7 positions matching TRBD1. This CDR3 contains 13 residues. The germline V gene encodes CDR1 MNHEY and CDR2 SMNVEV (reference sequence). The V segment lost 5 bases and the J segment 8 bases; nucleotides outside the gene matches: 8. CDR3 coding DNA: TGTGCCAGCAGTAGTTGGGGACAGCCAGAAGCTTTCTTT. Protein sequence: CASSSWGQPEAFF.

The chain uses TRBV21-1 and TRBJ1-2; the D segment call TRBD1 is taken from the table without a DNA check. TRBV21-1 is a documented pseudogene. The CDR3 extends over 13 amino acids. The CDR3 sequence is CASRGQGVLGYTF. CDR3 in DNA: TGTGCCAGCAGAGGACAGGGGGTACTTGGCTACACCTTC.

This sequence joins TRBV19 and TRBJ1-4; TRBD1 matches 8 bases. The CDR3 sequence is 17 residues long. The germline V gene has CDR1 LNHDA and CDR2 SQIVND (reference sequence). The ends lost 3 bases at V and 0 bases at J; junction bases unmatched: 6. CDR3 bases: TGTGCCAGTAGTATCCGTCCAGGGGGCGCAACTAATGAAAAACTGTTTTTT. Amino acids: CASSIRPGGATNEKLFF.

Only a few counts were recorded for this clone. The chain is built from TRBV4-2 and TRBJ2-1; 10 bases are shared with TRBD2. J gave up 4 bases and V 0 bases, and 9 bases lay outside the gene matches. The germline V gene has CDR1 LGHNA and CDR2 YNFKEQ. The CDR3 is 18 residues long. The CDR3 region has the DNA TGTGCCAGCAGCCAAGAGAGTGGCGGACTAGCGGTTTACAATGAGCAGTTCTTC. Its protein product is CASSQESGGLAVYNEQFF.

V usage is TRBV18 and J usage is TRBJ2-2; D possibly corresponds to TRBD2 (5 bases). The CDR3 contains 15 residues. Per germline, CDR1 KGHSH and CDR2 LQKENI. Between the trimmed V and J ends, which lost 5 bases and 3 bases, there was a span of 13 bases. The CDR3 bases are TGTGCCAGCTCAGAGGGTCGGTTTGACACCGGGGAGCTGTTTTTT. Translating gives CASSEGRFDTGELFF.

V and J are TRBV4-3 and TRBJ2-1; 9 bases are a match to TRBD2. The CDR3 extends over 14 amino acids. The germline V gene has CDR1 LGHNA and CDR2 YSLEER. V lost 4 bases to trimming and J lost 5 bases; unmatched junction nucleotides: 3. In nucleotides, the CDR3 is TGCGCCAGCAGCCTTAGCGGGAGAAACAATGAGCAGTTCTTC. It is translated as CASSLSGRNNEQFF.

The V and J genes are TRBV9 and TRBJ2-1, with 9 nucleotides matching TRBD1. V was pared by 4 bases and J by 5 bases, with 7 bases of the junction left unmatched. This CDR3 has 15 amino acids. Germline assignment: CDR1 SGDLS and CDR2 YYNGEE. The CDR3 sequence: CASSPGQGIHNEQFF. In DNA form, the CDR3 reads TGTGCCAGCAGCCCGGGACAGGGAATCCACAATGAGCAGTTCTTC.

The chain has TRBV7-9 and TRBJ2-1; the match to TRBD2 covers 10 bases. V dropped 7 bases and J dropped 0; count of bases not matched to a gene: 6. CDR1 is SEHNR, CDR2 FQNEAQ, per germline (reference sequence). This CDR3 region has 16 residues. This CDR3 reads CASNSAGGSSYNEQFF. CDR3 sequence (DNA): TGTGCCAGCAACTCAGCGGGAGGGAGCTCCTACAATGAGCAGTTCTTC. Together with reference TRBV7-9 and TRBJ2-1, the CDR3 gives the full variable domain: DTGVSQNPRHKITKRGQNVTFRCDPISEHNRLYWYRQTLGQGPEFLTYFQNEAQLEKSRLLSDRFSAERPKGSFSTLEIQRTEQGDSAMYLCASNSAGGSSYNEQFFGPGTRLTVL.